The T cell receptor (beta chain) described here comes from a study of blood T cell repertoires in COVID-19. Study background: Specimens from acute and convalescent COVID-19 originated in the United States, Italy and Spain. T cells, B-cell-depleted T cells, or PBMCs supplied cDNA or gDNA.

Repertoires were generated with immunoSEQ multiplex PCR, while TCRdb's copy carries only in-frame clones and drops some. The sample lists 150,000 to 200,000 clones; about 85% were seen once. This CDR3 has 12 amino acids. Trimming took 2 bases from V and 7 from J, leaving 8 bases between them. The germline CDR1 and CDR2 sequences are MDHEN and SYDVKM. The sequenced material came from peripheral blood. The receptor's source is a man aged 40-55 years with acute or convalescent COVID-19. V gene TRBV28 combines with J gene TRBJ1-1; the D is unclear. The chain's CDR3 is CASSLGGREAFF. CDR3 sequence (DNA): TGTGCCAGCAGTTTAGGTGGGCGTGAAGCTTTCTTT.